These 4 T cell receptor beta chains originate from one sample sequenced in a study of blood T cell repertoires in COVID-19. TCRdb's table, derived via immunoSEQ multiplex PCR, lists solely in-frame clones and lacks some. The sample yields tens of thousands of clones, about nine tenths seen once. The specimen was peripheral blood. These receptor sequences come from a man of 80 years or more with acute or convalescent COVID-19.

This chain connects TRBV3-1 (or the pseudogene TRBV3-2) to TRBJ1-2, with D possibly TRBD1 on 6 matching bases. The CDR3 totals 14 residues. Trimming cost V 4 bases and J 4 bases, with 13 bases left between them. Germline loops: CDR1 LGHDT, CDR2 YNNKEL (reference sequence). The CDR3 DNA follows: TGTGCCAGCAGCCCGACAGGAAGGGGCTATGGCTACACCTTC. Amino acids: CASSPTGRGYGYTF.

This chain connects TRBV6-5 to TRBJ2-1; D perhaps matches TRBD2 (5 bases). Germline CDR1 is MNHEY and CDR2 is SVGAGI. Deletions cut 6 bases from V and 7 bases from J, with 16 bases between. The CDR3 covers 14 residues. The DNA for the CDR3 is TGTGCCAGCAGCTCAACTTACCCGGGAAATGAGCAGTTCTTC. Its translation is CASSSTYPGNEQFF.

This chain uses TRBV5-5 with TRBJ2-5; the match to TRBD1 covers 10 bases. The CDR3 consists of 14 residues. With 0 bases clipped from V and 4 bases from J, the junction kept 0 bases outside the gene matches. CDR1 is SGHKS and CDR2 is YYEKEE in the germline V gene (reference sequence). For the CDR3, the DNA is TGTGCCAGCAGCTTGGGGACAGGGGGAGAGACCCAGTACTTC. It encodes CASSLGTGGETQYF.

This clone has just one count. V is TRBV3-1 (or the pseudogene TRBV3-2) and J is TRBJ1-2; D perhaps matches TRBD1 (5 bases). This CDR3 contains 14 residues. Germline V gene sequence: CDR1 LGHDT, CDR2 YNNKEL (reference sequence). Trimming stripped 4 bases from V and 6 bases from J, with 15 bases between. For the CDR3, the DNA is TGTGCCAGCAGCCCGGAAAAGGGGATAAATGGCTACACCTTC. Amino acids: CASSPEKGINGYTF.